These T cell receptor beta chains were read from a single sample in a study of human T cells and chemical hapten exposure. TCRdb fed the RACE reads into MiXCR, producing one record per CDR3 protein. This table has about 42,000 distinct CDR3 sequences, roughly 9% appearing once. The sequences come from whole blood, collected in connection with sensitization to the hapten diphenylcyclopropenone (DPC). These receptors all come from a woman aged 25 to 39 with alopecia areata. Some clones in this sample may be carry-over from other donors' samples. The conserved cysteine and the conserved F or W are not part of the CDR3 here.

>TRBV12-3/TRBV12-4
ASRRQGAGELF
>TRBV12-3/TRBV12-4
ASSSRDSPPRAF
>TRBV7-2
ASSRSLDTQY
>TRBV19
ASSVQEKGGYT
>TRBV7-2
ASSLALSGQGGVGYT
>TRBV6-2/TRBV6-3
ASRDPEAQSYNEQF
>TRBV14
ASSQERREGAKNIQY
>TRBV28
ASSFGDSPLH
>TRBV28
ASSPTTREKLF
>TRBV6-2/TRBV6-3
ASSLDRAGGNQPQH
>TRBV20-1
SAIYGEGIYEQY
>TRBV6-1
ASSEGGGSSYEQY
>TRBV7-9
ASSLDGGWDQPQH
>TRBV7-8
ASSPISNQPQH
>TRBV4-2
ASSQGPAGTNTGELF
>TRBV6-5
ASSYSTGANNEQF
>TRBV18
ASSHGPPTSTDTQY
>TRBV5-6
ASTSRGASQPQH
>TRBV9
ASSEFDTQY
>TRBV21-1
ASTVTGFQETQY
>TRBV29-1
SVVWPQGADEQY
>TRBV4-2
ASSQATGTPNEKLF
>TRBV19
ASSIQGAYEQY
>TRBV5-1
ASSLDKVTDTQY
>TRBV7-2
ASSLGQENYGYT
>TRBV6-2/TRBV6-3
ASNEQGVKAEAF
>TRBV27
ASSERVSTDTQY
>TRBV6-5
ASSYDSSSLTSTDTQY
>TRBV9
ASSVVGSLNTEAF
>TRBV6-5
ASSYSPRVGTTGELF
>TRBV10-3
AISGGTRETQY
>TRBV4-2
ASSQDQPGPYYEQY
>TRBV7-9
ARNPMSANTGELF
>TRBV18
ASSLMTSGVSADTQY
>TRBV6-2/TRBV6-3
ASKGQGSYNEQF
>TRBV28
ASSLSDRVYGYT
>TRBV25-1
ASSDNSYEQY
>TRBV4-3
ASSQDRGGSYNEQF
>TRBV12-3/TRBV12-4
ASSYGSGRVGELF
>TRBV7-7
ASSPIPAGTGELF
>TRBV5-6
ASSLAPSGGYT
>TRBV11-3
ASSLSGTNTGELF
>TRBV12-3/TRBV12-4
ASSFWRSPYEQY
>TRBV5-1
ASSPGFQETQY
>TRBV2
ASSVLELYTNGYT
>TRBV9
ASTSYAPGLLGANYGYT
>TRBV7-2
ASSALGGKQY
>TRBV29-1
SALGLAGVETQY
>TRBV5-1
ASRAPGTDTQY
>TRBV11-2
ASSPLPGQRTSGDYLPRDTQY
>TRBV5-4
ASSYRLGERDTQY
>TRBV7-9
ASSLVVGTQETQY
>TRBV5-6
ASSFRGETQY
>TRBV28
ASSWGGHEQY